Listed below are T cell receptor beta chains from one sample, sequenced in a study of blood T cell repertoires in COVID-19. Using immunoSEQ multiplex PCR, the repertoire was profiled, and TCRdb retains in-frame clones only, with some absent. The table shows roughly 260,000 clones, with 91% occurring only once. The specimen sequenced was peripheral blood. These TCRs come from a person in their late teens or twenties with COVID-19, enrolled during active disease. The CDR3 runs from the conserved cysteine through the conserved F or W. The order of the fields is V gene, D gene, clone size, J gene, CDR3 protein, CDR3 DNA. A D gene is named only where the DNA matches it firmly. Rows may omit the clone size; those that give it use once, few, many or a size class.

TRBV6-5,TRBD1,.,TRBJ1-2,CASSTGGRYGYTF,TGTGCCAGCAGCACAGGGGGCCGATATGGCTACACCTTC
TRBV6-2/TRBV6-3,TRBD1,once,TRBJ1-5,CASSPGTGSQPQHF,TGTGCCAGCAGCCCCGGGACAGGGAGTCAGCCCCAGCATTTT
TRBV7-9,.,.,TRBJ2-3,CASSPGQTLDTDTQYF,TGTGCCAGCAGCCCCGGACAGACCCTCGACACAGATACGCAGTATTTT
TRBV10-3,TRBD2,.,TRBJ2-1,CAISERGAGATYNEQFF,TGTGCCATCAGTGAAAGGGGAGCGGGGGCGACCTACAATGAGCAGTTCTTC
TRBV29-1,.,.,TRBJ1-1,CSVERGGITEAFF,TGCAGCGTTGAAAGGGGTGGGATCACTGAAGCTTTCTTT
TRBV5-1,.,.,TRBJ2-7,CASSLELDYEQYF,TGCGCCAGCAGCTTGGAGCTAGACTACGAGCAGTACTTC
TRBV4-1,.,once,TRBJ2-3,CASSQDAATDTQYF,TGCGCCAGCAGCCAAGATGCGGCCACAGATACGCAGTATTTT
TRBV27,.,.,TRBJ2-7,CASSFGNEDEQYF,TGTGCCAGCAGTTTCGGGAACGAGGACGAGCAGTACTTC
TRBV6-5,.,.,TRBJ1-5,CASSNTGNQPQHF,TGTGCCAGCAGTAATACAGGGAATCAGCCCCAGCATTTT
TRBV6-5,.,once,TRBJ2-3,CGKDSLDTQYF,TGTGGAAAAGACAGCTTAGATACGCAGTATTTT
TRBV5-4,TRBD1,.,TRBJ1-4,CASSRVSPGTGGEKLFF,TGTGCCAGCAGTCGTGTCTCACCCGGGACAGGGGGTGAAAAACTGTTTTTT
TRBV18,TRBD2,.,TRBJ2-2,CASSPRTRSTGELFF,TGTGCCAGCTCACCACGGACTAGGAGCACCGGGGAGCTGTTTTTT
TRBV3-1/TRBV3-2,.,.,TRBJ1-3,CASSVTSPANSGNTIYF,TGTGCCAGCAGCGTGACATCCCCTGCAAACTCTGGAAACACCATATATTTT
TRBV4-2,TRBD2,.,TRBJ2-5,CASSQEAGGPETQYF,TGTGCCAGCAGCCAAGAAGCGGGAGGGCCAGAGACCCAGTACTTC
TRBV7-2,TRBD1,many,TRBJ1-4,CASSNTGGGYEKLFF,TGTGCCAGCAGCAATACAGGGGGAGGATATGAAAAACTGTTTTTT
TRBV19,TRBD1,.,TRBJ2-5,CASSPRTGQETQYF,TGTGCCAGTAGTCCGCGGACAGGCCAAGAGACCCAGTACTTC
TRBV7-9,TRBD1,.,TRBJ2-3,CASSSPLDRGRTDTQYF,TGTGCCAGCAGCTCACCCCTAGACAGGGGGCGGACAGATACGCAGTATTTT
TRBV18,.,few,TRBJ1-1,CASSPRYSRNTEAFF,TGTGCCAGCTCACCTAGATACAGCCGGAACACTGAAGCTTTCTTT
TRBV6-1,.,once,TRBJ1-4,CASSELRGHRIHEKLFF,TGTGCCAGCAGTGAACTCCGGGGACACAGGATTCATGAAAAACTGTTTTTT
TRBV6-2/TRBV6-3,TRBD2,.,TRBJ2-1,CASSQPGLLDNEQFF,TGTGCCAGCAGCCAACCGGGACTACTCGACAATGAGCAGTTCTTC
TRBV2,TRBD1,.,TRBJ1-5,CASNVRGPQPQHF,TGTGCCAGCAATGTCAGGGGGCCACAGCCCCAGCATTTT
TRBV27,TRBD1,.,TRBJ2-2,CASMYHRGRVTGELFF,TGTGCCAGCATGTATCACAGGGGGCGGGTCACCGGGGAGCTGTTTTTT
TRBV2,TRBD1,.,TRBJ1-2,CASSDRGYGYTF,TGTGCCAGCAGTGACAGGGGGTATGGCTACACCTTC
TRBV27,TRBD2,.,TRBJ2-2,CASSPLSAGANTGELFF,TGTGCCAGCAGTCCGCTATCAGCGGGAGCGAACACCGGGGAGCTGTTTTTT
TRBV18,TRBD2,once,TRBJ2-3,CASSPLGTSGPDTQYF,TGTGCCAGCTCACCTCTGGGGACTAGCGGGCCAGATACGCAGTATTTT
TRBV5-1,TRBD2,.,TRBJ2-5,CASSLSGTSLETQYF,TGCGCCAGCAGCTTGTCGGGGACTAGCTTGGAGACCCAGTACTTC
TRBV7-9,TRBD2,.,TRBJ2-1,CASSTPLAQYNEQFF,TGTGCCAGCAGCACCCCACTAGCGCAATACAATGAGCAGTTCTTC
TRBV25-1,TRBD1,.,TRBJ1-1,CASTGDRATEAFF,TGTGCCAGCACCGGAGACAGGGCCACTGAAGCTTTCTTT
TRBV6-4,.,.,TRBJ2-2,CASKAGANTGELFF,TGTGCCAGCAAGGCGGGTGCGAACACCGGGGAGCTGTTTTTT
TRBV6-5,TRBD1,.,TRBJ1-2,CASRTGESYTF,TGTGCCAGCAGGACAGGGGAGAGCTACACCTTC
TRBV15,.,.,TRBJ2-7,CATSRDPLDSYWSPEQYF,TGTGCCACCAGCAGAGATCCACTCGACAGTTACTGGTCCCCCGAGCAGTACTTC
TRBV28,.,.,TRBJ1-6,CASREQGGFLSPLHF,TGTGCCAGCAGAGAACAGGGCGGCTTTCTATCACCCCTCCACTTT
TRBV5-5,TRBD1,.,TRBJ1-6,CASSVGQGQNNSPLHF,TGTGCCAGCAGCGTAGGACAGGGTCAAAATAATTCACCCCTCCACTTT
TRBV4-1,TRBD1,.,TRBJ2-7,CASSLQGSYEQYF,TGCGCCAGCAGCCTACAGGGGTCTTACGAGCAGTACTTC
TRBV5-4,.,.,TRBJ1-2,CASSSLEQYYGYTF,TGTGCCAGCAGCTCCCTGGAACAGTACTATGGCTACACCTTC
TRBV6-5,.,.,TRBJ1-5,CASSPPGGAGQPQHF,TGTGCCAGCAGCCCCCCGGGGGGGGCCGGTCAGCCCCAGCATTTT
TRBV28,TRBD1,.,TRBJ2-1,CASSLGQGADEQFF,TGTGCCAGCAGTTTGGGACAGGGGGCGGATGAGCAGTTCTTC
TRBV5-5,.,.,TRBJ2-1,CASSPGWGDNEQFF,TGTGCCAGCAGCCCGGGGTGGGGGGACAATGAGCAGTTCTTC
TRBV7-8,TRBD1,.,TRBJ1-2,CASSPTGAANYGYTF,TGTGCCAGCAGTCCTACAGGGGCGGCGAACTATGGCTACACCTTC
TRBV9,.,few,TRBJ1-2,CASSSHTDYGYTF,TGTGCCAGCAGCTCTCATACGGACTATGGCTACACCTTC
TRBV5-1,TRBD1,once,TRBJ1-4,CASSQLQKGAGEKLFF,TGCGCCAGCAGCCAACTTCAAAAGGGGGCAGGTGAAAAACTGTTTTTT
TRBV7-9,.,.,TRBJ2-7,CASSSAEVRYPGEQYF,TGTGCCAGCAGCTCGGCGGAAGTACGCTACCCCGGCGAGCAGTACTTC
TRBV29-1,.,.,TRBJ1-1,CSVEDIGQGNTEAFF,TGCAGCGTTGAAGATATTGGGCAGGGGAACACTGAAGCTTTCTTT
TRBV6-5,.,.,TRBJ2-1,CASKGPGSYNEQFF,TGTGCCAGCAAGGGGCCAGGGTCCTACAATGAGCAGTTCTTC
TRBV15,.,.,TRBJ1-4,CATSDPGQGTNEKLFF,TGTGCCACCAGCGATCCCGGCCAGGGGACTAATGAAAAACTGTTTTTT
TRBV10-3,.,once,TRBJ2-7,CAIAATSYEQYF,TGTGCCATAGCGGCTACTTCCTACGAGCAGTACTTC
TRBV9,.,.,TRBJ2-1,CASSVAVGTHNEQFF,TGTGCCAGCAGCGTAGCTGTCGGGACTCACAATGAGCAGTTCTTC
TRBV24-1,TRBD2,.,TRBJ2-3,CATSDLTSGSSTDTQYF,TGTGCCACCAGTGATCTGACTAGCGGGAGTTCCACAGATACGCAGTATTTT
TRBV5-4,.,.,TRBJ2-1,CARLGAAQYNEQFF,TGTGCCAGACTTGGGGCTGCACAGTACAATGAGCAGTTCTTC